Each of the 26 T cell receptor beta chains below was sequenced from the same sample in a study of blood T cell repertoires in COVID-19 (dated by TCRdb to the early 2020s). The library was built by means of the immunoSEQ multiplex PCR assay. TCRdb re-hosts the immuneACCESS table, in-frame sequences only. Its copies lack some clones; in the studies checked, an unresolved V gene accounts for under half of them, and the cause for the rest is not known. The sample profile shows over 130,000 clones; about 86% of them were found once. The top ten clones comprise approximately 4% of the sample. Sequences were obtained from peripheral blood. These receptors were obtained from a woman aged 60-75 years with acute or convalescent COVID-19.

This chain joins TRBV27 and TRBJ2-5; TRBD2 agrees at 13 bases. V was pared by 4 bases and J by 4 bases, with 6 bases of the junction left unmatched. CDR3 length equals 16 residues. Germline V gene data show CDR1 as MNHEY and CDR2 as SMNVEV (reference sequence). CDR3 sequence reads: CASSSRLAGGLETQYF. The CDR3 region has the DNA TGTGCCAGCAGTTCACGACTAGCGGGAGGTTTAGAGACCCAGTACTTC.

The chain combines TRBV7-9 with TRBJ2-3, with a tentative D call TRBD2 (6 bases). The CDR3 sequence is 13 residues long. Germline V lookup: CDR1 SEHNR, CDR2 FQNEAQ (reference sequence). The germline V and J ends were trimmed by 4 bases and 1 base, with 6 bases remaining between them. The CDR3 coding sequence is TGTGCCAGCAGCTCTAGCGGCACAGATACGCAGTATTTT. Its translation: CASSSSGTDTQYF.

The chain recombines TRBV5-1 with TRBJ1-6, with D possibly TRBD1 on 5 matching bases. V lost 4 bases to trimming and J lost 6 bases, with 17 bases between them. The CDR3 totals 16 residues. The germline V gene encodes CDR1 SGHRS and CDR2 YFSETQ. The DNA of the CDR3 is TGCGCCAGCAGCCTACAGGTCCTCGGGAGTAATTCACCCCTCCACTTT. It codes for CASSLQVLGSNSPLHF.

The chain is built from TRBV5-1 and TRBJ2-3; weak D call: TRBD2 (5 bases). The germline CDR1 and CDR2 sequences are SGHRS and YFSETQ. This CDR3 has 12 amino acids. The V end was cut by 2 bases, the J end by 11 bases, with 12 bases between. CDR3 sequence: CASSLSGILQYF. The CDR3 DNA reads TGCGCCAGCAGCTTATCCGGGATTTTGCAGTATTTT.

The V and J genes are TRBV7-6 and TRBJ2-5, with 10 bases identical to TRBD2. Per the germline V gene, CDR1 is SGHVS and CDR2 is FNYEAQ. The CDR3 loop spans 17 amino acids. J lost 5 bases, V lost 7 bases, and 16 bases had no gene match. The chain's CDR3 is CASMSGRAVHIQETQYF. The CDR3 region has the DNA TGTGCCAGCATGAGCGGGAGGGCCGTGCATATTCAGGAGACCCAGTACTTC.

This clone appeared once. The chain is built from TRBV5-4 and TRBJ2-7; 11 bases are a match to TRBD2. Looked up from germline, CDR1 is SGHNT and CDR2 is YYREEE (reference sequence). This CDR3 contains 16 residues. The V gene end was trimmed by 4 bases and the J gene end by 4 bases; junction bases not matched to a gene: 10. The CDR3 DNA reads as TGTGCCAGCAGCCCAGTAGCGGGAGGGTTTTTATACGAGCAGTACTTC. Protein sequence: CASSPVAGGFLYEQYF.

The gene calls are TRBV18 and TRBJ2-1; possibly TRBD1 for D (6 bases). Trimming took off 3 bases at V and 0 bases at J, with 9 bases between the two ends. Per germline, CDR1 KGHSH and CDR2 LQKENI. This CDR3 region has 15 residues. CDR3 protein: CASSPKGDSYNEQFF. CDR3 DNA sequence: TGTGCCAGCTCACCCAAGGGGGACTCCTACAATGAGCAGTTCTTC.

This clone showed up just a few times. The CDR3 region is CASSYRPGTDTQYF. Written as DNA, the CDR3 is TGTGCCAGCAGTTATCGTCCCGGCACAGATACGCAGTATTTT. V and J are TRBV6-5 and TRBJ2-3, with unresolved D. Germline CDR1 MNHEY, CDR2 SVGAGI. The CDR3 spans 14 residues. V was clipped by 3 bases and J by 1 base, with 8 bases between them.

This clone was observed a few times. The V and J genes are TRBV28 and TRBJ1-1, with 8 bases lining up with TRBD1. This CDR3 comprises 13 residues. CDR1 is MDHEN, CDR2 SYDVKM, per germline. The J segment lost 4 bases and the V segment lost 6 bases, leaving 4 bases of the junction unmatched. CDR3 amino acids: CASSPTGGTEAFF. The DNA for the CDR3 is TGTGCCAGCAGCCCCACAGGGGGCACTGAAGCTTTCTTT. The complete variable domain, with remaining parts taken from reference TRBV28 and TRBJ1-1, reads DVKVTQSSRYLVKRTGEKVFLECVQDMDHENMFWYRQDPGLGLRLIYFSYDVKMKEKGDIPEGYSVSREKKERFSLILESASTNQTSMYLCASSPTGGTEAFFGQGTRLTVV.

This clone was observed a handful of times. The genes are TRBV3-1 (or the pseudogene TRBV3-2) and TRBJ2-7; TRBD1 matches 7 bases. Losses at the gene ends were 8 bases for V and 2 bases for J; bases not matched to a gene: 3. Germline V gene lookup returns CDR1 LGHDT and CDR2 YNNKEL (reference sequence). The CDR3 consists of 12 residues. This chain's CDR3 is CASGQETYEQYF. The CDR3 DNA is TGTGCCAGCGGACAGGAGACCTACGAGCAGTACTTC.

V gene TRBV19 combines with J gene TRBJ1-5; tentative D call: TRBD1 (6 bases). With 4 bases removed from V and 5 bases from J, the gap between germline ends came to 9 bases. Germline loops: CDR1 LNHDA, CDR2 SQIVND (reference sequence). The CDR3 has 13 residues. CDR3 protein: CASSKQGYQPQHF. CDR3 DNA: TGTGCCAGTAGTAAACAGGGTTATCAGCCCCAGCATTTT.

V is TRBV5-4 and J is TRBJ2-2, with 7 bases fitting TRBD1. CDR1 and CDR2 (germline): SGHNT, YYREEE (reference sequence). The junction had 4 bases not matched to a gene; V was cut back by 2 bases and J by 3 bases. This CDR3 is built from 15 residues. The CDR3 region is CASSFGQEYTGELFF. In DNA, the CDR3 is TGTGCCAGCAGCTTTGGACAGGAGTACACCGGGGAGCTGTTTTTT. Full variable domain (missing parts from reference TRBV5-4 and TRBJ2-2): ETGVTQSPTHLIKTRGQQVTLRCSSQSGHNTVSWYQQALGQGPQFIFQYYREEENGRGNFPPRFSGLQFPNYSSELNVNALELDDSALYLCASSFGQEYTGELFFGEGSRLTVL.

The chain carries TRBV24-1 and TRBJ1-5; no reliable D call. Germline CDR1 reads KGHDR; CDR2 reads SFDVKD. The ends were cut back, 5 bases at V and 7 bases at J, with 11 bases in the middle. CDR3 length: 13 amino acids. DNA of the CDR3: TGTGCCACCAGTGTATCAGACTCACAGCCCCAGCATTTT. Translation: CATSVSDSQPQHF.

V usage is TRBV30 and J usage is TRBJ1-3, with 7 bases aligning to TRBD1. V was pared by 2 bases and J by 0 bases, with 10 bases of the junction left unmatched. Germline V lookup: CDR1 GTSNPN, CDR2 SVGIG (reference sequence). CDR3 length equals 17 residues. The CDR3 DNA reads TGTGCCTGGAGTCGATCGGGACAGCCAAGCTCTGGAAACACCATATATTTT. Residues: CAWSRSGQPSSGNTIYF.

This clone was found once. The gene calls are TRBV19 and TRBJ2-3; 9 nucleotides line up with TRBD1. The CDR3 covers 15 residues. Germline V CDR1 and CDR2: LNHDA, SQIVND (reference sequence). V dropped 6 bases and J dropped 5; count of bases not matched to a gene: 9. In nucleotides, the CDR3 is TGTGCCAGTAGGACACAGGGGGCCCCCCAAGATACGCAGTATTTT. Protein product: CASRTQGAPQDTQYF.

About this clone: Other DNA sequences in this sample translate to the same CDR3. The chain couples TRBV5-8 to TRBJ2-7; 8 bases map to TRBD1. Germline lookup yields CDR1 SGHTS and CDR2 YDEGEE. The V segment lost 3 bases and the J segment 4 bases; nucleotides outside the gene matches: 6. The CDR3 is 14 residues long. In DNA, the CDR3 is TGTGCCAGCAGCTCGCCGGGACAGGCGTACGAGCAGTACTTC. This translates into CASSSPGQAYEQYF.

This CDR3 reads CASSQETRSEQFF. The DNA for the CDR3 is TGTGCCAGCAGCCAAGAGACTAGGTCTGAGCAGTTCTTC. The chain couples TRBV3-1 (or the pseudogene TRBV3-2) to TRBJ2-1, with TRBD2 as a possible D gene (6 bases). Germline V lookup: CDR1 LGHDT, CDR2 YNNKEL (reference sequence). The CDR3 extends over 13 amino acids. Trimming removed 0 bases from V and 9 bases from J, with 9 bases in between.

The chain employs TRBV10-3 and TRBJ1-6, with 8 bases lining up with TRBD1. This CDR3 has 17 amino acids. The germline V gene has CDR1 ENHRY and CDR2 SYGVKD. J was trimmed by 7 bases and V by 4 bases; bases with no gene match: 12. The DNA for the CDR3 is TGTGCCATCAGTGGCCCCACGACAGGGGAGGGCAATTCACCCCTCCACTTT. This sequence encodes CAISGPTTGEGNSPLHF.

This chain connects TRBV30 to TRBJ1-2; 11 bases match TRBD1. The CDR3 covers 13 residues. Germline V lookup: CDR1 GTSNPN, CDR2 SVGIG (reference sequence). J gave up 5 bases and V 5 bases, and 4 bases lay outside the gene matches. CDR3: CAWGDRGRYGYTF. The CDR3 nucleotides read TGTGCCTGGGGGGACAGGGGGAGATATGGCTACACCTTC.

The J gene is TRBJ1-2, the V gene TRBV9, with 10 bases fitting TRBD1. V lost 0 bases, J lost 3 bases, and 2 bases stayed unmatched. The CDR3 length is 15 residues. Germline V gene data show CDR1 as SGDLS and CDR2 as YYNGEE. In DNA, the CDR3 is TGTGCCAGCAGCGTAGCCGGACAGGGGGACTATGGCTACACCTTC. It translates to CASSVAGQGDYGYTF.

The CDR3 loop reads CATSRVPARKTGELFF. The CDR3 nucleotides are TGTGCCACCAGCAGAGTCCCGGCTAGGAAGACCGGGGAGCTGTTTTTT. The gene calls are TRBV15 and TRBJ2-2; D uncertain. Deletions cut 1 base from V and 5 bases from J, with 14 bases between. The germline V gene has CDR1 LNHNV and CDR2 YYDKDF (reference sequence). There are 16 residues in the CDR3.

The chain recombines TRBV30 with TRBJ1-1; TRBD1 aligns across 8 bases. CDR3 length: 14 amino acids. Per germline, CDR1 GTSNPN and CDR2 SVGIG (reference sequence). The J segment lost 6 bases and the V segment lost 3 bases, leaving 9 bases of the junction unmatched. The CDR3 spells CAWSANRGWAEAFF. The CDR3 DNA follows: TGTGCCTGGAGCGCCAACAGGGGGTGGGCTGAAGCTTTCTTT.

Here the CDR3 DNA reads TGTGCCAGCAGCGCCCCTAGCGGAGCGTACAATGAGCAGTTCTTC. Its protein product is CASSAPSGAYNEQFF. This rearrangement joins TRBV7-9 to TRBJ2-1; 7 bases agree with TRBD2. The CDR3 loop spans 15 amino acids. Per the germline V gene, CDR1 is SEHNR and CDR2 is FQNEAQ (reference sequence). The junction had 8 bases not matched to a gene; V was cut back by 5 bases and J by 4 bases.

This chain joins TRBV28 and TRBJ2-7; 8 bases align to TRBD1. Per the germline V gene, CDR1 is MDHEN and CDR2 is SYDVKM. V gave up 4 bases and J gave up 3 bases; unmatched junction bases: 8. The CDR3 covers 15 residues. The CDR3 DNA reads as TGTGCCAGCAGTTCAGGGGGCACTAATCACTACGAGCAGTACTTC. Encoded protein: CASSSGGTNHYEQYF.

The V call is TRBV12-3 or TRBV12-4, the J call TRBJ1-1; 7 bases align to TRBD1. The trim removed 7 bases at V and 5 bases at J, leaving 4 bases unmatched. CDR3 length: 12 amino acids. CDR3 sequence: CASTQGGTEAFF. DNA for the CDR3: TGTGCCAGCACCCAGGGGGGAACTGAAGCTTTCTTT.

V usage is TRBV5-4 and J usage is TRBJ2-1; 10 bases are shared with TRBD2. Losses at the gene ends were 1 base for V and 7 bases for J; bases not matched to a gene: 8. CDR3 length: 16 residues. CDR1 SGHNT and CDR2 YYREEE come from the germline V gene (reference sequence). Here the CDR3 reads CASSLRAASGGNEQFF. CDR3 sequence (DNA): TGTGCCAGCAGCTTGCGGGCGGCTAGCGGGGGTAATGAGCAGTTCTTC.